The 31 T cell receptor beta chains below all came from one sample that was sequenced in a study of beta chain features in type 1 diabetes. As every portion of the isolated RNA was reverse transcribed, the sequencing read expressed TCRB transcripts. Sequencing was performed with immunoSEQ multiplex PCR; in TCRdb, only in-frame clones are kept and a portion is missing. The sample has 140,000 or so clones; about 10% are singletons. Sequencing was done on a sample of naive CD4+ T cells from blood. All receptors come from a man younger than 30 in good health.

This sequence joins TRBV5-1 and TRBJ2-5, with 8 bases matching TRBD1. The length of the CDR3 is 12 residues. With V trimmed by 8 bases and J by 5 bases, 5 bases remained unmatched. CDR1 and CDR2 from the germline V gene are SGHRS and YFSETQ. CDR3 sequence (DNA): TGCGCCAGGACAGGGGTTCGGGAGACCCAGTACTTC. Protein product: CARTGVRETQYF.

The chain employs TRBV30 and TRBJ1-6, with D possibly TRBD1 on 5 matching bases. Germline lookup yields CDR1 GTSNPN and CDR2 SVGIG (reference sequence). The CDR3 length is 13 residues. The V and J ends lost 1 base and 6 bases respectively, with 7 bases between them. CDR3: CAWSGQGNSPLHF. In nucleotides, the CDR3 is TGTGCCTGGAGTGGGCAGGGTAATTCACCCCTCCACTTT. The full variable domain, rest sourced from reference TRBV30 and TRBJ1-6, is SQTIHQWPATLVQPVGSPLSLECTVEGTSNPNLYWYRQAAGRGLQLLFYSVGIGQISSEVPQNLSASRPQDRQFILSSKKLLLSDSGFYLCAWSGQGNSPLHFGNGTRLTVT.

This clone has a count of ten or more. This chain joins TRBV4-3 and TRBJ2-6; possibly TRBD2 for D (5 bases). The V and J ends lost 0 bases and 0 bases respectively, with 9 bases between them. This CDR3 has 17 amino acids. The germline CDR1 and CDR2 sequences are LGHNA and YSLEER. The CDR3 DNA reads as TGCGCCAGCAGCCAAGATTTCGGGGTCTCTGGGGCCAACGTCCTGACTTTC. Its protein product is CASSQDFGVSGANVLTF.

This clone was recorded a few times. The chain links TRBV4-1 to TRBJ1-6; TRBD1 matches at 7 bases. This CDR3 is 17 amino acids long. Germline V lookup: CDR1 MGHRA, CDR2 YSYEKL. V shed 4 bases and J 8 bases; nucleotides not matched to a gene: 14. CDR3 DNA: TGCGCCAGCAGCCCCTCGATGACCACGGGACAGCATTCACCCCTCCACTTT. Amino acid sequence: CASSPSMTTGQHSPLHF.

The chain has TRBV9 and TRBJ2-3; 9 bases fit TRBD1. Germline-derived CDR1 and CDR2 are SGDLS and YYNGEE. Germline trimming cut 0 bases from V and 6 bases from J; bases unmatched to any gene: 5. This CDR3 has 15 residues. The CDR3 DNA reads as TGTGCCAGCAGCGTAGGGGACAGGGTCCCTGATACGCAGTATTTT. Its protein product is CASSVGDRVPDTQYF. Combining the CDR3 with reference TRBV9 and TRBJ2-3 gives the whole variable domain DSGVTQTPKHLITATGQRVTLRCSPRSGDLSVYWYQQSLDQGLQFLIQYYNGEERAKGNILERFSAQQFPDLHSELNLSSLELGDSALYFCASSVGDRVPDTQYFGPGTRLTVL.

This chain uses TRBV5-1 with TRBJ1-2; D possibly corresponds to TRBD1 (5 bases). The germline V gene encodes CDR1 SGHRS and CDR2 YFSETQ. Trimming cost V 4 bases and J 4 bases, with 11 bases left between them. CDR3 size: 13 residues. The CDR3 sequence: CASSPDTSYGYTF. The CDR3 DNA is TGCGCCAGCAGCCCGGACACCTCCTATGGCTACACCTTC. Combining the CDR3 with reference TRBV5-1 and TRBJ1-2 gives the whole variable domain KAGVTQTPRYLIKTRGQQVTLSCSPISGHRSVSWYQQTPGQGLQFLFEYFSETQRNKGNFPGRFSGRQFSNSRSEMNVSTLELGDSALYLCASSPDTSYGYTFGSGTRLTVV.

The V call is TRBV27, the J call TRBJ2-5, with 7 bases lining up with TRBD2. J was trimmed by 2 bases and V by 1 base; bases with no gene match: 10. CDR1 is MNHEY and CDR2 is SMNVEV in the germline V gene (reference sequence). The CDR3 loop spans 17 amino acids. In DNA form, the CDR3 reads TGTGCCAGCAGTTTATTCGGGGAGGGCGCGAGTCAAGAGACCCAGTACTTC. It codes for CASSLFGEGASQETQYF.

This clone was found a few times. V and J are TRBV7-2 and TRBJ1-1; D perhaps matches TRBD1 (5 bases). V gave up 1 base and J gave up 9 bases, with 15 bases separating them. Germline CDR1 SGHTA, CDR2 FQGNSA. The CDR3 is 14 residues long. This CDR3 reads CASSLGTIRVQAFF. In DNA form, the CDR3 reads TGTGCCAGCAGCTTAGGTACTATCAGGGTCCAAGCTTTCTTT.

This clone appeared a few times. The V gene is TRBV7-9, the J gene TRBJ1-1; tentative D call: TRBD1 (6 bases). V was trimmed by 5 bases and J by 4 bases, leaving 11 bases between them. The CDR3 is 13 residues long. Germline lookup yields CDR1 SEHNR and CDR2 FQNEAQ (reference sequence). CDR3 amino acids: CASSLKQGTEAFF. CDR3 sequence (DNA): TGTGCCAGCAGCCTCAAACAGGGCACTGAAGCTTTCTTT.

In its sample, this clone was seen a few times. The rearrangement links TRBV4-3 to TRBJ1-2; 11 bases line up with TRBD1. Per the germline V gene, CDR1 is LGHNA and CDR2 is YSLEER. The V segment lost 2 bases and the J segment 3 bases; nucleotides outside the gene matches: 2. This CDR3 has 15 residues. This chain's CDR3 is CASSQPGQGDYGYTF. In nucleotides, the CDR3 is TGCGCCAGCAGCCAACCGGGACAGGGGGACTATGGCTACACCTTC.

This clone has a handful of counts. The CDR3 DNA sequence: TGTGCCAGTAGTATCGACAGGCCTCTAGGGGTGTATAGCAATCAGCCCCAGCATTTT. Amino acid sequence: CASSIDRPLGVYSNQPQHF. The rearrangement links TRBV19 to TRBJ1-5; tentative D call: TRBD1 (6 bases). Trimming left V 3 bases short and J 0 bases short, with 21 bases between. Germline CDR1 is LNHDA and CDR2 is SQIVND (reference sequence). The CDR3 sequence is 19 residues long.

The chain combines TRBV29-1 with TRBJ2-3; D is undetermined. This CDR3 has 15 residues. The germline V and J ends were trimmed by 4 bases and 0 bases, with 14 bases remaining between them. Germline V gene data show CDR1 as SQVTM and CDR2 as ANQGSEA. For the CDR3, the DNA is TGCAGCGTTGGACGTGCGGCAACCAGCACAGATACGCAGTATTTT. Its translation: CSVGRAATSTDTQYF.

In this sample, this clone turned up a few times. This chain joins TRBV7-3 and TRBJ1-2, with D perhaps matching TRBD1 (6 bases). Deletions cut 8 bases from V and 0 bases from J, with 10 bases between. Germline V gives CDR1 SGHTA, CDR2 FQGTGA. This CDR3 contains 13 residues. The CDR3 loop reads CASSAGANYGYTF. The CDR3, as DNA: TGTGCCAGCTCGGCAGGGGCTAACTATGGCTACACCTTC.

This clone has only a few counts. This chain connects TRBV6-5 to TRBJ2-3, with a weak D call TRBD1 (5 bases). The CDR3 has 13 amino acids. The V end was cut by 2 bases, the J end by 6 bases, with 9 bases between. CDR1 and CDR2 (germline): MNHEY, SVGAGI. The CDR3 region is CASSYQGADTQYF. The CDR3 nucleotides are TGTGCCAGCAGTTACCAGGGTGCGGATACGCAGTATTTT.

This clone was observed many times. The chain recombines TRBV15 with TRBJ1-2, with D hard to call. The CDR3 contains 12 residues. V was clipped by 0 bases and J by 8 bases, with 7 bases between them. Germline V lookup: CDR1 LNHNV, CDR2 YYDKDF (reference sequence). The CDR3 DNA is TGTGCCACCAGCAGAGATGGCCGCGGCTACACCTTC. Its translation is CATSRDGRGYTF.

CDR3: CASRTGTGLEKLFF. The CDR3 DNA reads as TGTGCCAGCCGAACCGGGACAGGGCTCGAAAAACTGTTTTTT. V gene TRBV25-1 combines with J gene TRBJ1-4, with 9 bases aligning to TRBD1. From germline, CDR1 is MGHDK and CDR2 SYGVNS. CDR3 length equals 14 residues. Trimming at V came to 8 bases and at J to 8 bases, leaving 9 bases not matched to a gene.

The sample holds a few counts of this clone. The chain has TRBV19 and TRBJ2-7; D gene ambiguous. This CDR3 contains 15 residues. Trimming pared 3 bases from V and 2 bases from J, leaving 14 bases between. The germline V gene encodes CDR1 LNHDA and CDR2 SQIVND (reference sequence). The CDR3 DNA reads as TGTGCCAGTAGTATGGTGGGCAATTTAGCCTACGAGCAGTACTTC. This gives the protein CASSMVGNLAYEQYF.

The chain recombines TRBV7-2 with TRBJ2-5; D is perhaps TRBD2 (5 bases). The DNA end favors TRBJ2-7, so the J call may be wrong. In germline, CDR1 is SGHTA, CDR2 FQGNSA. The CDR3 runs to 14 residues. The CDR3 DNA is TGTGCCAGCAGTTTTGATCGGGGTCACGACGAGCAGTACTTC. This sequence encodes CASSFDRGHDEQYF.

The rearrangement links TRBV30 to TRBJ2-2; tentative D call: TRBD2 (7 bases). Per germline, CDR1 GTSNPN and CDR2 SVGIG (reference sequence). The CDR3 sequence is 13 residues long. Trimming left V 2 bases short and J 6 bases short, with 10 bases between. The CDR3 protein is CAWSPGGPGELFF. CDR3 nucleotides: TGTGCCTGGAGTCCGGGGGGCCCCGGGGAGCTGTTTTTT.

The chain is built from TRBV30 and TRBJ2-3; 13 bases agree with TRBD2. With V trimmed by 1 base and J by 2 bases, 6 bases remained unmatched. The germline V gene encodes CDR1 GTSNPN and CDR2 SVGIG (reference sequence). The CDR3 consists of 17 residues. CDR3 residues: CAWSDETSGGLTDTQYF. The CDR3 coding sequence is TGTGCCTGGAGTGACGAGACTAGCGGGGGGCTCACAGATACGCAGTATTTT.

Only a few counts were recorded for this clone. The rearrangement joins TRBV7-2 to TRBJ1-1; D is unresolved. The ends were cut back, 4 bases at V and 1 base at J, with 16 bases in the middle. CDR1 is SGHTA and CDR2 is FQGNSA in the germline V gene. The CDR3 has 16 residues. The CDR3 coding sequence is TGTGCCAGCAGCTCCCCCGGTGGCGGGAGGAACACTGAAGCTTTCTTT. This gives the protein CASSSPGGGRNTEAFF.

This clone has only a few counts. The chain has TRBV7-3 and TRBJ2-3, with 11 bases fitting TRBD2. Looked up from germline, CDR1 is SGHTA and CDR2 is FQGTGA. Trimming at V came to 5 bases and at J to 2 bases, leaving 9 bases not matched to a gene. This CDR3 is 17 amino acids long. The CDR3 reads CASSLSRTSGSTDTQYF. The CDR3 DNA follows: TGTGCCAGCAGCCTAAGCCGGACTAGCGGGTCCACAGATACGCAGTATTTT.

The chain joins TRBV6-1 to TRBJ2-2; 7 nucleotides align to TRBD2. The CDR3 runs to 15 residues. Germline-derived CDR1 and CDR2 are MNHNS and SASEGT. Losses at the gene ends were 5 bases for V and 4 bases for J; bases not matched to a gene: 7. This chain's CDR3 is CASSPERGGTGELFF. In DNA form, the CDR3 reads TGTGCCAGCAGTCCGGAGCGGGGAGGCACCGGGGAGCTGTTTTTT.

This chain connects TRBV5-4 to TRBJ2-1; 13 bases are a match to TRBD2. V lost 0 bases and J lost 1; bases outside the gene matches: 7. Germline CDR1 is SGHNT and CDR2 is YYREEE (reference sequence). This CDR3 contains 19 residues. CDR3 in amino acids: CASSLGTSGGLTSYNEQFF. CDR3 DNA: TGTGCCAGCAGCTTGGGGACTAGCGGGGGCCTGACTTCCTACAATGAGCAGTTCTTC.

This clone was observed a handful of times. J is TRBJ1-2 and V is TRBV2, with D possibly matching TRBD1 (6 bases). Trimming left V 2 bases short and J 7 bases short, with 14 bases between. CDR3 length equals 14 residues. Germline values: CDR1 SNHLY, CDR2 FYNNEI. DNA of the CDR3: TGTGCCAGCAGTGAATTTTGGGCAGGGGTTGGCTACACCTTC. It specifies CASSEFWAGVGYTF.

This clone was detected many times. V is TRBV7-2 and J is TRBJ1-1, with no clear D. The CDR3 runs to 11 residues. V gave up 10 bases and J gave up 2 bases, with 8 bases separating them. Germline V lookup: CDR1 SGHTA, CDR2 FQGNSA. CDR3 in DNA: TGTGCCAACCGAGTCAACACTGAAGCTTTCTTT. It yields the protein CANRVNTEAFF.

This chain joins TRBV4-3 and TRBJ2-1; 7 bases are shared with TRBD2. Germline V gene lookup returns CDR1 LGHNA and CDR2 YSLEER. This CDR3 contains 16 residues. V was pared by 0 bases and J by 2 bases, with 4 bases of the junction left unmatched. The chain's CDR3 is CASSQEGEGPYNEQFF. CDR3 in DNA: TGCGCCAGCAGCCAAGAAGGGGAGGGCCCCTACAATGAGCAGTTCTTC.

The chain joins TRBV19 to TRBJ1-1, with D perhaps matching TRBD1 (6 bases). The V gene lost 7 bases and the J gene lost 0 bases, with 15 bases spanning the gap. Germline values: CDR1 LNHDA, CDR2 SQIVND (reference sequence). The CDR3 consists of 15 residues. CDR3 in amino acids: CASMKDSRLNTEAFF. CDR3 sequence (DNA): TGTGCCAGTATGAAGGACAGCCGATTGAACACTGAAGCTTTCTTT.

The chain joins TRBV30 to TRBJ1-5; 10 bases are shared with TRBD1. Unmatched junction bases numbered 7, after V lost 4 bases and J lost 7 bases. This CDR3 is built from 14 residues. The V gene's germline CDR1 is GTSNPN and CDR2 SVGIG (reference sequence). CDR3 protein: CAWKTGGAGQPQHF. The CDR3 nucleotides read TGTGCCTGGAAGACAGGGGGCGCAGGGCAGCCCCAGCATTTT.

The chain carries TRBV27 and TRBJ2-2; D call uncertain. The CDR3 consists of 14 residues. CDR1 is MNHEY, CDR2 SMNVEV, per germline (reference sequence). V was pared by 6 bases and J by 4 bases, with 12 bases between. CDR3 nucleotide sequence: TGTGCCAGCAGAACTATCACGGCCACCGGGGAGCTGTTTTTT. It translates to CASRTITATGELFF.

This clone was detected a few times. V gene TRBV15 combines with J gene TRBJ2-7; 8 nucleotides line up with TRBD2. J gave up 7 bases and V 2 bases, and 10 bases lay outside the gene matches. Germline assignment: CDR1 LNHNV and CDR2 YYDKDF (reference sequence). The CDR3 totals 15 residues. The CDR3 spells CATSRPGGGMGEQYF. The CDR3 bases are TGTGCCACCAGCAGACCCGGGGGGGGAATGGGAGAGCAGTACTTC.